The text below deals with one TCR beta chain. Its antigen is not known. Germline values: CDR1 SQVTM, CDR2 ANQGSEA. This CDR3 is 13 amino acids long. Trimming removed 7 bases from V and 5 bases from J; junction bases left unmatched: 5. Negative magnetic isolation gave CD8+ and CD4+ cells; FACS enriched CD8+ TEMRA. This sample stems from a study of CD8 T cells in Susac syndrome. Overall study findings and caveats: The study conceded that relatively few individuals underwent its TCR sequencing and HLA analysis.

Random hexamers were used to reverse transcribe an amount of about 0.45 to 1 ug RNA. The amplification used immunoSEQ multiplex PCR on TCR beta CDR3; it spanned 54 Vbeta and 13 Jbeta. TCRdb re-analysed the immunoSEQ multiplex PCR reads in MiXCR, keeping a single row per CDR3 protein. The sample holds about 64,000 distinct CDR3 sequences, approximately 93% seen once. This sequence originates from a human donor with multiple sclerosis. This chain joins TRBV29-1 and TRBJ2-7, with 13 bases matching TRBD2. The sequenced sample consisted of CD8+ T cells from PBMCs. This chain's CDR3 is CSAGLAGVHEQYF. The CDR3 DNA reads TGCAGCGCTGGACTAGCGGGAGTTCACGAGCAGTACTTC.